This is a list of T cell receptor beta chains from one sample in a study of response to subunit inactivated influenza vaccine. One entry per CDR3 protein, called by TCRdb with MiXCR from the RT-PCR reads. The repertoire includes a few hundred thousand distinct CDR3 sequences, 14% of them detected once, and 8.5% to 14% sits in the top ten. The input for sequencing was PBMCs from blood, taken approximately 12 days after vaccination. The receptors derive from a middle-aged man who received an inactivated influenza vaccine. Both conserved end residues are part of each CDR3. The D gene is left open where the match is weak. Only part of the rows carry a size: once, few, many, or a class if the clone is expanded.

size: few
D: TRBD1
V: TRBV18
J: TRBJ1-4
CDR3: CASSPAEGTGKEKLFF
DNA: TGTGCCAGCTCACCGGCCGAAGGGACAGGGAAGGAAAAACTGTTTTTT

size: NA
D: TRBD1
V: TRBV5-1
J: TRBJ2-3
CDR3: CASSFGQGAWDTQYF
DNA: TGCGCCAGCAGCTTTGGACAGGGGGCATGGGATACGCAGTATTTT

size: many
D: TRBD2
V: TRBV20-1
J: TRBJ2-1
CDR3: CSARDLRGGAGNEQFF
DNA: TGCAGTGCTAGAGATTTGCGCGGGGGGGCCGGCAATGAGCAGTTCTTC

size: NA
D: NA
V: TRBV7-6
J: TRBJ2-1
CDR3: CASSTFTGSSYNEQFF
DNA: TGTGCCAGCAGCACGTTTACCGGGAGCTCCTACAATGAGCAGTTCTTC

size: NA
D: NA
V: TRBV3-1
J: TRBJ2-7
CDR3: CASTPDSTSYEQYF
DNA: TGTGCCAGCACCCCCGACAGTACCTCCTACGAGCAGTACTTC

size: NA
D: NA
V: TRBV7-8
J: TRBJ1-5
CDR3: CASSQMRDGIQPQHF
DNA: TGTGCCAGCAGTCAAATGCGGGACGGCATACAGCCCCAGCATTTT

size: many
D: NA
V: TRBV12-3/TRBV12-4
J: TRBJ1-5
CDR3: CASSFTGNQPQHF
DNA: TGTGCCAGCAGTTTTACAGGCAATCAGCCCCAGCATTTT

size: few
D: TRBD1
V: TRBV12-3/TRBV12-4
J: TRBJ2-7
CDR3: CASTRQGGYEQYF
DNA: TGTGCCAGCACCCGACAGGGGGGATACGAGCAGTACTTC

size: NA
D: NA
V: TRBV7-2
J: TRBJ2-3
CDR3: CASSLGLPPDTQYF
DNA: TGTGCCAGCAGCTTAGGGCTGCCCCCCGATACGCAGTATTTT

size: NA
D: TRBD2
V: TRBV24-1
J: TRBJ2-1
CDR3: CATSEIAGGYNEQFF
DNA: TGTGCCACCAGTGAGATAGCGGGGGGGTACAATGAGCAGTTCTTC

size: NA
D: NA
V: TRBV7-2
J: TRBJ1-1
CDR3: CASSEQSRAGTEAFF
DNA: TGTGCCAGCAGCGAACAGAGCCGGGCGGGAACTGAAGCTTTCTTT

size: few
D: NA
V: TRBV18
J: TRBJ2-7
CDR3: CASSPPTGNYEQYF
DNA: TGTGCCAGCTCACCACCTACAGGGAACTACGAGCAGTACTTC

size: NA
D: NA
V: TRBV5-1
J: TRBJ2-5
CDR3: CASSLVVATETQYF
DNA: TGCGCCAGCAGCTTGGTTGTAGCGACGGAGACCCAGTACTTC

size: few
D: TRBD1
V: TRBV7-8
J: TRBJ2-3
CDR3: CASRRGQTTDTQYF
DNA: TGTGCCAGCAGGAGGGGACAGACCACAGATACGCAGTATTTT

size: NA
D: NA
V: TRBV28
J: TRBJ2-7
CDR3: CASMGRSYEQYF
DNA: TGTGCCAGCATGGGCAGATCCTACGAGCAGTACTTC

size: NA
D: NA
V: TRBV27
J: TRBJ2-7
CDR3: CASKVPGRTYEQYF
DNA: TGTGCCAGCAAGGTTCCGGGACGGACCTACGAGCAGTACTTC

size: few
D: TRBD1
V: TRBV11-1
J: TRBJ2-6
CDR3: CASSARDRELFGANVLTF
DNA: TGTGCCAGCAGCGCCCGGGACAGGGAGCTTTTCGGGGCCAACGTCCTGACTTTC

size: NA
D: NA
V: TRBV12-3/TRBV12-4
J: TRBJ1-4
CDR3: CASSLQDRGYGKLFF
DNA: TGTGCCAGCAGTTTACAGGACAGAGGCTATGGGAAACTGTTTTTT

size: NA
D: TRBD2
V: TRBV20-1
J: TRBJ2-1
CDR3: CSARDARGGSYNEQFF
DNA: TGCAGTGCTAGAGATGCGCGGGGGGGATCCTACAATGAGCAGTTCTTC

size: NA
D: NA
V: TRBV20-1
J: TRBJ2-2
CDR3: CSARGPMNTGELFF
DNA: TGCAGTGCTAGAGGACCCATGAACACCGGGGAGCTGTTTTTT

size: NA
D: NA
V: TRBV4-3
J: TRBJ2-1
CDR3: CASSQDRRNTYNEQFF
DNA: TGCGCCAGCAGCCAAGATCGCAGGAATACCTACAATGAGCAGTTCTTC

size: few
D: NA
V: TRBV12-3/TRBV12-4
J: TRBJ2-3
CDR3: CASSPGGRGTDTQYF
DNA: TGTGCCAGCAGCCCCGGGGGGCGAGGCACAGATACGCAGTATTTT

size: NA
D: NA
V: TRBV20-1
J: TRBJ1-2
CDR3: CSASPFGQCENYGYTF
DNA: TGCAGTGCTAGCCCTTTTGGACAGTGCGAGAACTATGGCTACACCTTC

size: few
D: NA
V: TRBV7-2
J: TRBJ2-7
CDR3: CASSRGLGREQYF
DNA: TGTGCCAGCAGCCGAGGACTGGGACGGGAGCAGTACTTC

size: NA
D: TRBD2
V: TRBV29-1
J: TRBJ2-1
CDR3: CRVLRGGAEQFF
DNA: TGCAGGGTGCTCCGGGGGGGAGCTGAGCAGTTCTTC

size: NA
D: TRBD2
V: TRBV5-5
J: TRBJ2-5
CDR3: CASSYRTSGAETQYF
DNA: TGTGCCAGCAGCTATCGTACTAGCGGGGCAGAGACCCAGTACTTC

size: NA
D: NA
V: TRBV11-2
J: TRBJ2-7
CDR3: CASSLDLDSEQYF
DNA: TGTGCCAGCAGCTTAGATCTGGACAGCGAGCAGTACTTC